These 14 T cell receptor beta chains were sequenced from one sample in a study of T cell repertoires in cytomegalovirus infection. Each CDR3 protein gets one entry after TCRdb re-called the reads with MiXCR. This table holds about 310,000 distinct CDR3 sequences, 20% to 25% found once. Antigen specificity for these receptors is unknown. This specimen consisted of cultured PBMCs, obtained from culture after CMV antigen stimulation. These receptors came from a human donor in good health (CMV status not recorded). Some clones in this sample may be carry-over from other donors' samples.

About this clonotype itself: The CDR3 end shows no conserved phenylalanine or tryptophan, and so a read error is likely. J is TRBJ1-1 and V is TRBV3-1; the match to TRBD1 covers 8 bases. The CDR3 sequence is 12 residues long. Germline V gene lookup returns CDR1 LGHDT and CDR2 YNNKEL (reference sequence). J was trimmed by 10 bases and V by 3 bases; bases with no gene match: 4. The chain's CDR3 is CASSHVDRGAFI. The CDR3 bases are TGTGCCAGCAGCCACGTCGACAGGGGAGCTTTCATT.

This clonotype appeared many times. The chain is built from TRBV7-2 and TRBJ2-1; TRBD2 agrees at 11 bases. Germline lookup yields CDR1 SGHTA and CDR2 FQGNSA. The CDR3 runs 14 residues. Trimming took 3 bases from V and 8 from J; bases not matched to a gene: 3. The CDR3 spells CASSFTSGSDEQFF. Here the CDR3 DNA reads TGTGCCAGCAGCTTCACTAGCGGGAGCGATGAGCAGTTCTTC.

Only a few counts were recorded for this clonotype. V and J are TRBV6-2 or TRBV6-3 and TRBJ1-4, with 7 bases identical to TRBD1. Germline CDR1 and CDR2: MNHEY and SVGEGT. Unmatched junction bases numbered 11, after V lost 10 bases and J lost 12 bases. This CDR3 contains 12 residues. Here the CDR3 reads CATAGQQEELFF. Here the CDR3 DNA reads TGTGCCACCGCGGGACAGCAAGAGGAACTGTTTTTT.

This clonotype showed up many times. The rearrangement joins TRBV7-8 to TRBJ1-4; TRBD1 might be the D (5 bases). Deletions cut 3 bases from V and 8 bases from J, with 13 bases between. Germline V CDR1 and CDR2: SGHVS, FQNEAQ. The CDR3 loop spans 14 amino acids. CDR3 sequence: CASSFTRDGEKLFF. The CDR3 DNA is TGTGCCAGCAGCTTTACAAGGGACGGGGAAAAACTGTTTTTT. The full variable domain, rest sourced from reference TRBV7-8 and TRBJ1-4, is GAGVSQSPRYKVAKRGQDVALRCDPISGHVSLFWYQQALGQGPEFLTYFQNEAQLDKSGLPSDRFFAERPEGSVSTLKIQRTQQEDSAVYLCASSFTRDGEKLFFGSGTQLSVL.

This clonotype has just a few counts. V is TRBV7-2 and J is TRBJ2-3; D is unresolved. V lost 0 bases to trimming and J lost 6 bases, with 10 bases between them. In germline, CDR1 is SGHTA, CDR2 FQGNSA. This CDR3 has 14 amino acids. The CDR3 nucleotides read TGTGCCAGCAGCTTAGCTGGGCCGGACGATACGCAGTATTTT. The encoded protein is CASSLAGPDDTQYF.

Note on this clonotype: Being one base from a much bigger clone, this may be a read error. The chain carries TRBV7-2 and TRBJ2-7, with TRBD2 as a possible D gene (6 bases). CDR1 and CDR2 from the germline V gene are SGHTA and FQGNSA. The CDR3 extends over 18 amino acids. CDR3: CDSSLAVSGGLLSYEQYF. CDR3 in DNA: TGTGACAGCAGCTTAGCCGTATCTGGAGGGTTGTTGAGCTACGAGCAGTACTTC.

The rearrangement joins TRBV6-5 to TRBJ2-7; D may be TRBD2 (5 bases). CDR1 is MNHEY, CDR2 SVGAGI, per germline. The CDR3 is 14 amino acids. The V gene lost 6 bases and the J gene lost 6 bases, with 18 bases spanning the gap. CDR3: CASSSNGPGGEQYF. CDR3 bases: TGTGCCAGCAGCTCCAACGGGCCCGGAGGCGAGCAGTACTTC.

In its sample, this clonotype was seen many times. The chain couples TRBV6-1 to TRBJ2-5; 10 nucleotides match TRBD2. The CDR3 covers 18 residues. Germline V CDR1 and CDR2: MNHNS, SASEGT. V lost 0 bases to trimming and J lost 5 bases; unmatched junction nucleotides: 12. The CDR3 spells CASSEAAGLAARGETQYF. The CDR3 DNA sequence: TGTGCCAGCAGTGAAGCAGCAGGACTAGCGGCCCGGGGGGAGACCCAGTACTTC.

This clonotype was counted ten times or more. This chain links TRBV7-3 with TRBJ2-1, with TRBD1 matching over 9 bases. The CDR3 contains 16 residues. The V gene's germline CDR1 is SGHTA and CDR2 FQGTGA. Trimming took 5 bases from V and 3 from J; bases not matched to a gene: 8. The DNA of the CDR3 is TGTGCCAGCAGCCCCGGGGGACAGGGTCTCTACAATGAGCAGTTCTTC. As protein: CASSPGGQGLYNEQFF.

This clonotype was seen a handful of times. The chain joins TRBV20-1 to TRBJ2-1; TRBD2 agrees at 10 bases. V was clipped by 3 bases and J by 5 bases; unmatched bases: 4. The CDR3 covers 14 residues. CDR1 and CDR2 from the germline V gene are DFQATT and SNEGSKA (reference sequence). This chain's CDR3 is CSASPTSGNNEQFF. CDR3 DNA: TGCAGTGCTAGTCCCACTAGCGGGAACAATGAGCAGTTCTTC.

This clonotype has more than one count but fewer than ten. The chain employs TRBV6-5 and TRBJ2-1; TRBD2 matches 7 bases. CDR1 is MNHEY, CDR2 SVGAGI, per germline. The CDR3 covers 16 residues. J was trimmed by 0 bases and V by 2 bases; bases with no gene match: 4. The CDR3 DNA is TGTGCCAGCAGTTACGAGGGCGGGAGCTCCTACAATGAGCAGTTCTTC. This codes for CASSYEGGSSYNEQFF.

This chain connects TRBV6-6 to TRBJ2-2; the match to TRBD2 covers 16 bases. V shed 6 bases and J 5 bases; nucleotides not matched to a gene: 3. The CDR3 is made up of 16 amino acids. In germline, CDR1 is MNHNY, CDR2 SVGAGI (reference sequence). The CDR3, as DNA: TGTGCCAGCAGGGGACTAGCGGGAGGGTTTACCGGGGAGCTGTTTTTT. It yields the protein CASRGLAGGFTGELFF.

Only a few counts were recorded for this clonotype. The chain carries TRBV7-9 and TRBJ1-1; D remains ambiguous. Trimming stripped 4 bases from V and 8 bases from J, with 11 bases between. This CDR3 spans 12 amino acids. CDR1 and CDR2 (germline): SEHNR, FQNEAQ (reference sequence). This CDR3 is CASSSLEPEAFF. CDR3 nucleotide sequence: TGTGCCAGCAGCTCCTTGGAGCCCGAAGCTTTCTTT. Based on the CDR3 plus reference TRBV7-9 and TRBJ1-1, the full variable domain is DTGVSQNPRHKITKRGQNVTFRCDPISEHNRLYWYRQTLGQGPEFLTYFQNEAQLEKSRLLSDRFSAERPKGSFSTLEIQRTEQGDSAMYLCASSSLEPEAFFGQGTRLTVV.

The chain carries TRBV2 and TRBJ1-5; a possible D gene is TRBD1 (5 bases). There are 13 residues in the CDR3. CDR1 SNHLY and CDR2 FYNNEI come from the germline V gene. V gave up 7 bases and J gave up 11 bases, with 18 bases separating them. The CDR3 bases are TGTGCCAGCACCCGGGTTGACAGCAGCACCCAGCATTTT. This translates into CASTRVDSSTQHF.